These T cell receptor beta chains were read from a single sample in a study of cytomegalovirus exposure and HLA in healthy donors. Measured with immunoSEQ multiplex PCR; TCRdb has only the in-frame clones, and not every one. Of 150,000 to 200,000 clones listed, about four fifths were seen once; the top ten hold 1.5% to 2%. The sample taken for sequencing was PBMCs. Receptor source: a man in his forties or fifties in good health and CMV-seropositive. Each CDR3 is given with its conserved first and last residue.

>TRBJ2-2|TRBV6-5
CASSYAGQDTGELFF
>TRBJ2-7|TRBV19
CASATGEVHYEQYF
>TRBJ2-6|TRBV9
CASSVTDRNPLYVLTF
>TRBJ2-7|TRBV28
CASSSPGLAGPYEQYF
>TRBJ2-1|TRBV7-2
CASSLAGGDFNEQFF
>TRBJ2-2|TRBV6-5
CASTPTPANTGELFF
>TRBJ1-5|TRBV28
CASSLYGQPQHF
>TRBJ2-7|TRBV14
CASSQDPRYEQYF
>TRBJ1-5|TRBV7-9
CASSVGQRQPQHF
>TRBJ2-7|TRBV6-1
CASSVETGGGYEQYF
>TRBJ1-1|TRBV7-2
CASSQYRGRTTEAFF
>TRBJ2-7|TRBV28
CASSDSTMDYEQYF
>TRBJ1-3|TRBV5-8
CASSLSGQRNTIYF
>TRBJ2-7|TRBV11-2
CASSSPAGRYEQYF
>TRBJ1-4|TRBV6-5
CASSYLGATGEKLFF
>TRBJ2-7|TRBV7-2
CASRGRDRSYEQYF
>TRBJ1-1|TRBV5-1
CASTARGTNTEAFF
>TRBJ1-1|TRBV27
CASTLTGGTEAFF
>TRBJ2-1|TRBV7-7
CASSLEVGSNNEQFF
>TRBJ1-2|TRBV27
CATRRGGAEGYTF
>.|TRBV9
CASSPWDRGSYEQYF
>TRBJ2-7|TRBV29-1
CSVAGTGGGYEQYF
>TRBJ2-7|TRBV5-6
CASSLKPGTERTYEQYF
>TRBJ2-1|TRBV25-1
CASSAMDKDEQFF
>TRBJ2-3|TRBV5-5
CASSFGGSSTDTQYF
>TRBJ2-5|TRBV29-1
CSVSQGQETQYF
>TRBJ2-5|TRBV5-1
CASVPGPSGIGETQYF
>TRBJ1-5|TRBV27
CASSHRQGNQPQHF
>TRBJ1-2|TRBV7-9
CSSSSTGQGLNYGYTF
>TRBJ1-1|TRBV2
CASSEDLGTEAFF
>TRBJ2-1|TRBV6-1
CASSSGRVAYNEQFF
>TRBJ2-3|TRBV7-2
CASSTRGDTQYF
>TRBJ1-1|TRBV10-2
CASSVGEVTEAFF
>TRBJ2-1|TRBV18
CASSPPRGGLVGRDEQFF
>TRBJ2-5|TRBV5-1
CASRRGQVQETQYF
>TRBJ2-1|TRBV6-5
CASSETGNEQFF
>TRBJ1-5|TRBV7-2
CASSLVGRGGSNQPQHF
>TRBJ1-1|TRBV5-4
CASSLPGGNTEAFF
>TRBJ2-7|TRBV2
CASSEGLAYEQYF
>TRBJ1-1|TRBV6-1
CASSDRGRGGEAFF
>TRBJ1-1|TRBV7-9
CASSQVAANTEAFF
>TRBJ1-5|TRBV2
CASTGGNNQPQHF
>TRBJ2-5|TRBV2
CASRKAEDSRETQYF
>TRBJ1-5|TRBV7-6
CASSLGLGRPQHF
>TRBJ1-2|TRBV19
CASSISQGRTNYGYTF
>TRBJ1-2|TRBV6-1
CASSEVRGGGGYGYTF
>TRBJ1-1|TRBV4-1
CASTETGQSNTEAFF
>TRBJ1-2|TRBV5-1
CASSPDRGGYTF
>TRBJ2-5|TRBV30
CAGRSGGRETQYF
>TRBJ1-5|TRBV27
CASRPETGSNQPQHF
>TRBJ2-4|TRBV28
CASRTSKNIQYF
>TRBJ2-7|TRBV5-1
CASSPGQITYEQYF
>TRBJ1-2|TRBV5-4
CASSAPGQAYGYTF
>.|TRBV19
CASSTGRLAGSYEQYF